What follows are 17 T cell receptor beta chains derived from one specimen sequenced in a study of CD8 T cell repertoires and HIV-1 epitope variants. Repertoires were generated with immunoSEQ multiplex PCR, while TCRdb's copy carries only in-frame clones and drops some. Of tens of thousands of clones listed, roughly 77% are singletons. Source material: uncultured baseline CD8+ T cells from peripheral blood mononuclear cells (PBMCs). The receptors originated from a male donor with HIV.

The table lists this clone with a few counts. The V and J genes are TRBV7-9 and TRBJ2-7; 11 bases map to TRBD2. This CDR3 is 17 amino acids long. Germline CDR1 SEHNR, CDR2 FQNEAQ (reference sequence). V shed 5 bases and J 0 bases; nucleotides not matched to a gene: 9. The CDR3 spells CASSPEGLAVSSYEQYF. CDR3 nucleotides: TGTGCCAGCAGCCCGGAGGGACTAGCGGTTAGCTCCTACGAGCAGTACTTC.

In the case of this clone: Because the CDR3's place on the DNA is in doubt, the DNA is left out and the CDR3 is given as listed by TCRdb. The chain couples TRBV6-1 to TRBJ2-1. Germline CDR1 reads MNHNS; CDR2 reads SASEGT. The CDR3 is 14 amino acids in total, end residues counted. CDR3 sequence: CASSSSGRYNEQFF.

The V gene is TRBV5-6, the J gene TRBJ2-1, with TRBD2 identical over 14 bases. CDR3 length: 15 amino acids. From germline, CDR1 is SGHDT and CDR2 YYEEEE. J lost 9 bases, V lost 4 bases, and 6 bases had no gene match. The CDR3, as DNA: TGTGCCAGCAGCGCGGGACTAGCGGGAGATGGTGAGCAGTTCTTC. Translating gives CASSAGLAGDGEQFF. Full variable domain (rest looked up from reference TRBV5-6 and TRBJ2-1): DAGVTQSPTHLIKTRGQQVTLRCSPKSGHDTVSWYQQALGQGPQFIFQYYEEEERQRGNFPDRFSGHQFPNYSSELNVNALLLGDSALYLCASSAGLAGDGEQFFGPGTRLTVL.

This sequence joins TRBV19 and TRBJ2-1; TRBD2 matches 7 bases. This CDR3 contains 14 residues. V shed 8 bases, J shed 6 bases, and the junction held 10 bases outside the gene matches. Germline CDR1 is LNHDA and CDR2 is SQIVND (reference sequence). The CDR3 region is CASSPGGWSNEQFF. As DNA, the CDR3 is TGTGCCAGTTCTCCGGGAGGCTGGAGCAATGAGCAGTTCTTC.

The J gene is TRBJ2-3, the V gene TRBV4-2, with 9 bases that match TRBD2. Germline assignment: CDR1 LGHNA and CDR2 YNFKEQ. The J segment lost 2 bases and the V segment lost 1 base, leaving 4 bases of the junction unmatched. The CDR3 contains 16 residues. The CDR3: CASSQAGTSFTDTQYF. The CDR3 region has the DNA TGTGCCAGCAGCCAAGCCGGGACTAGCTTCACAGATACGCAGTATTTT.

This clone was detected ten times or more. V usage is TRBV5-5 and J usage is TRBJ1-2; D gene unclear. CDR3 size: 14 residues. CDR1 is SGHKS, CDR2 YYEKEE, per germline (reference sequence). With 4 bases removed from V and 2 bases from J, the gap between germline ends came to 12 bases. The CDR3 sequence: CASSLGPGNYGYTF. The CDR3 nucleotides are TGTGCCAGCAGCCTCGGCCCGGGCAACTATGGCTACACCTTC.

This chain joins TRBV15 and TRBJ2-5; 13 bases are shared with TRBD2. CDR3 size: 16 residues. The ends lost 4 bases at V and 4 bases at J; junction bases unmatched: 6. Germline V gene data show CDR1 as LNHNV and CDR2 as YYDKDF (reference sequence). The CDR3 sequence: CATSTRTSGGGETQYF. The DNA of the CDR3 is TGTGCCACCAGCACACGGACTAGCGGGGGCGGAGAGACCCAGTACTTC. Supplemented by reference TRBV15 and TRBJ2-5, the full variable domain reads DAMVIQNPRYQVTQFGKPVTLSCSQTLNHNVMYWYQQKSSQAPKLLFHYYDKDFNNEADTPDNFQSRRPNTSFCFLDIRSPGLGDTAMYLCATSTRTSGGGETQYFGPGTRLLVL.

The chain links TRBV6-1 to TRBJ1-2; D not resolved. V dropped 6 bases and J dropped 6 bases, with 11 bases sitting between them. The germline CDR1 and CDR2 sequences are MNHNS and SASEGT. The CDR3 contains 12 residues. The CDR3 DNA sequence: TGTGCCAGCAGGGAACTCTGGGATGGCTACACCTTC. Translating it yields CASRELWDGYTF.

The J gene is TRBJ1-2, the V gene TRBV29-1; 9 bases map to TRBD1. The germline V gene has CDR1 SQVTM and CDR2 ANQGSEA. There are 14 residues in the CDR3. The V and J ends lost 4 bases and 5 bases, in that order; junction bases with no gene match: 8. This chain's CDR3 is CSVAIWDRDYGYTF. DNA of the CDR3: TGCAGCGTTGCAATTTGGGACAGGGATTATGGCTACACCTTC.

The chain carries TRBV6-6 and TRBJ2-2, with D perhaps matching TRBD1 (5 bases). The CDR3 length is 13 residues. Germline V gene sequence: CDR1 MNHNY, CDR2 SVGAGI (reference sequence). Trimming stripped 7 bases from V and 3 bases from J, with 9 bases between. DNA for the CDR3: TGTGCCAGCAAACCAGGGTACACCGGGGAGCTGTTTTTT. As protein: CASKPGYTGELFF.

The chain is built from TRBV6-6 and TRBJ2-1; the match to TRBD2 covers 9 bases. V gave up 5 bases and J gave up 6 bases; unmatched junction bases: 5. CDR1 MNHNY and CDR2 SVGAGI come from the germline V gene (reference sequence). The CDR3 sequence is 14 residues long. CDR3 sequence (DNA): TGTGCCAGCAGTCCAGGACTAGCGAGCAATGAGCAGTTCTTC. Translation: CASSPGLASNEQFF.

V usage is TRBV5-1 and J usage is TRBJ2-3; the D is unclear. The CDR3 has 14 amino acids. Trimming took off 0 bases at V and 2 bases at J, with 7 bases between the two ends. CDR1 SGHRS and CDR2 YFSETQ come from the germline V gene. The CDR3 sequence is CASSLAGHTDTQYF. CDR3 nucleotides: TGCGCCAGCAGCTTGGCCGGCCACACAGATACGCAGTATTTT. Full variable domain (missing parts from reference TRBV5-1 and TRBJ2-3): KAGVTQTPRYLIKTRGQQVTLSCSPISGHRSVSWYQQTPGQGLQFLFEYFSETQRNKGNFPGRFSGRQFSNSRSEMNVSTLELGDSALYLCASSLAGHTDTQYFGPGTRLTVL.

This clone was recorded once. CDR3 protein: CAGGETQYF. The CDR3 DNA reads as TGTGCGGGGGGAGAGACCCAGTACTTC. The chain is built from TRBV7-9 and TRBJ2-5, with D possibly being TRBD2 (6 bases). Germline V gene lookup returns CDR1 SEHNR and CDR2 FQNEAQ (reference sequence). This CDR3 is built from 9 residues. The whole variable domain, filled in from reference TRBV7-9 and TRBJ2-5, reads DTGVSQNPRHKITKRGQNVTFRCDPISEHNRLYWYRQTLGQGPEFLTYFQNEAQLEKSRLLSDRFSAERPKGSFSTLEIQRTEQGDSAMYLCAGGETQYFGPGTRLLVL.

The count of this clone is one. The rearrangement links TRBV7-9 to TRBJ2-1; D remains unclear. CDR3 length: 13 amino acids. Germline CDR1 SEHNR, CDR2 FQNEAQ (reference sequence). Trimming cost V 5 bases and J 3 bases, with 8 bases left between them. In nucleotides, the CDR3 is TGTGCCAGCAGCGCCCCCAGCTACAATGAGCAGTTCTTC. This sequence encodes CASSAPSYNEQFF. Full variable domain (remainder filled in from reference TRBV7-9 and TRBJ2-1): DTGVSQNPRHKITKRGQNVTFRCDPISEHNRLYWYRQTLGQGPEFLTYFQNEAQLEKSRLLSDRFSAERPKGSFSTLEIQRTEQGDSAMYLCASSAPSYNEQFFGPGTRLTVL.

V gene TRBV6-6 combines with J gene TRBJ1-2; D may be TRBD1 (5 bases). This CDR3 is built from 13 residues. V lost 0 bases and J 8 bases, leaving 10 bases between the germline ends. The germline gives CDR1 MNHNY, CDR2 SVGAGI (reference sequence). The DNA of the CDR3 is TGTGCCAGCAGTTACTCCGAGGGGAGGGGCTACACCTTC. It is translated as CASSYSEGRGYTF.

The V and J genes are TRBV20-1 and TRBJ1-4; no definite D call. Germline V gives CDR1 DFQATT, CDR2 SNEGSKA (reference sequence). The CDR3 consists of 10 residues. Trimming shortened V by 2 bases and J by 7 bases, and 2 bases separated the two germline ends. The CDR3, as DNA: TGCAGTGCTAGACGTGAAAAACTGTTTTTT. Translation: CSARREKLFF.

The table lists this clone with a few counts. The chain employs TRBV28 and TRBJ1-6; D not resolved. The CDR3 runs to 14 residues. Trimming took 8 bases from V and 9 from J, leaving 17 bases between them. CDR1 and CDR2 (germline): MDHEN, SYDVKM. CDR3: CASCLARLVSPLHF. CDR3 in DNA: TGTGCCAGCTGTCTCGCCCGACTTGTTTCACCCCTCCACTTT.